This T cell receptor beta chain was observed in a study of OX40 agonist ivuxolimab in advanced cancers. Turning to the study itself: Patients received intravenous ivuxolimab every 2 weeks at 0.01 to 10 mg/kg. Whole-study findings and limits: CD4+ and CD8+ blood T cells expanded clonally by week 6 at 0.1 to 3.0 mg/kg. CD8+ T cells were the subset that, on average, had more expanded clones than CD4+.

Regarding this clone: The antigen is unknown.

This CDR3 is built from 13 residues. The germline V gene encodes CDR1 SQVTM and CDR2 ANQGSEA. Unmatched junction bases numbered 2, after V lost 5 bases and J lost 0 bases. Libraries were prepared by immunoSEQ multiplex PCR; TCRdb keeps only in-frame clonotypes and omits some of them. The sample contains 50,000 to 60,000 clones, approximately 87% of which appear only once. Here the sequenced sample was CD4+ or CD8+ T cells sorted from blood, taken in a trial of the OX40 agonist ivuxolimab. The rearrangement links TRBV29-1 to TRBJ2-7; 9 bases map to TRBD1. The sequence came from an adult with an advanced solid tumor such as melanoma, head and neck, liver or kidney cancer. The CDR3 DNA follows: TGCAGCGTTCAGACAGGGGGCTCCTACGAGCAGTACTTC. Protein product: CSVQTGGSYEQYF.